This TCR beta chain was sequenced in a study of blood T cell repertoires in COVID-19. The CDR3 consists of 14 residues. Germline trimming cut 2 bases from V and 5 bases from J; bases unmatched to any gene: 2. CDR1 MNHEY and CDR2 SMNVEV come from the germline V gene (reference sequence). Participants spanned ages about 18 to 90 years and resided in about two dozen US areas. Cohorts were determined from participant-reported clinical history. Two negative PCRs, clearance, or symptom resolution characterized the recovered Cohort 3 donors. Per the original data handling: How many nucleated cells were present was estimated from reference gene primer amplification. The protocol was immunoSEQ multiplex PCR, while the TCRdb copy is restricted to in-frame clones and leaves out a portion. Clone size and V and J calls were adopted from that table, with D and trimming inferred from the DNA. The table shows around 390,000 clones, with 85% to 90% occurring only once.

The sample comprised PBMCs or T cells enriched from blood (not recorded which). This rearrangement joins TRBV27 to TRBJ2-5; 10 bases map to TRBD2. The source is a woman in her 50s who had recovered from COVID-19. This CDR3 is CASSLIAGGETQYF. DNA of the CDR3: TGTGCCAGCAGTTTAATAGCGGGGGGCGAGACCCAGTACTTC.